Listed here are 24 T cell receptor beta chains from one sample, sequenced in a study of cytomegalovirus exposure and HLA in healthy donors. Primers for the PCR totalled 60 Vbeta and 13 Jbeta. The data were produced by immunoSEQ multiplex PCR, yet TCRdb's version contains in-frame clones alone and is incomplete. The sample lists 150,000 to 200,000 clones; about 71% were seen once. The sample comprised PBMCs. All receptors derive from a man over 45 in good health and CMV-seronegative.

V gene TRBV5-1 combines with J gene TRBJ1-2, with a possible D match to TRBD1 (6 bases). The V and J ends lost 6 bases and 8 bases respectively, with 23 bases between them. This CDR3 is built from 15 residues. Germline values: CDR1 SGHRS, CDR2 YFSETQ. This chain's CDR3 is CASTPGGAGGWGYTF. The CDR3 coding sequence is TGCGCCAGCACACCGGGGGGCGCAGGAGGATGGGGCTACACCTTC.

V usage is TRBV2 and J usage is TRBJ2-1, with 8 positions matching TRBD2. Unmatched junction bases numbered 27, after V lost 9 bases and J lost 8 bases. The CDR3 is made up of 19 amino acids. Germline CDR1 SNHLY, CDR2 FYNNEI. CDR3: CARQQEGLAGPHTRDEQFF. As DNA, the CDR3 is TGTGCCAGACAGCAAGAGGGGCTAGCGGGCCCTCATACTCGGGATGAGCAGTTCTTC.

The sample holds a few counts of this clone. This chain uses TRBV29-1 with TRBJ2-3; D is possibly TRBD1 (6 bases). This CDR3 comprises 12 residues. Germline V gene sequence: CDR1 SQVTM, CDR2 ANQGSEA. V gave up 2 bases and J gave up 4 bases, with 7 bases separating them. The CDR3 loop reads CSVEQGSDTQYF. The CDR3 region has the DNA TGCAGCGTTGAACAGGGGTCAGATACGCAGTATTTT.

The V call is TRBV5-6, the J call TRBJ1-5, with 9 positions matching TRBD1. The CDR3 has 17 residues. Germline V CDR1 and CDR2: SGHDT, YYEEEE. Trimming took 4 bases from V and 5 from J; bases not matched to a gene: 13. The CDR3 coding sequence is TGTGCCAGCAGCATCGCAGGGGGCTGGACAGGGGATCAGCCCCAGCATTTT. Translation gives CASSIAGGWTGDQPQHF. The full variable domain, completed using reference TRBV5-6 and TRBJ1-5, is DAGVTQSPTHLIKTRGQQVTLRCSPKSGHDTVSWYQQALGQGPQFIFQYYEEEERQRGNFPDRFSGHQFPNYSSELNVNALLLGDSALYLCASSIAGGWTGDQPQHFGDGTRLSIL.

The J gene is TRBJ1-1, the V gene TRBV27; possibly TRBD1 for D (5 bases). The CDR3 contains 14 residues. Between the trimmed V and J ends, which lost 4 bases and 5 bases, there was a span of 14 bases. Germline assignment: CDR1 MNHEY and CDR2 SMNVEV (reference sequence). This CDR3 reads CASSSEQVGTEAFF. Written as DNA, the CDR3 is TGTGCCAGCAGTTCAGAACAGGTAGGGACTGAAGCTTTCTTT.

The chain recombines TRBV5-1 with TRBJ1-2; 8 positions agree with TRBD1. The CDR3 is made up of 15 amino acids. Germline lookup yields CDR1 SGHRS and CDR2 YFSETQ. V lost 4 bases, J lost 4 bases, and 9 bases stayed unmatched. Here the CDR3 DNA reads TGCGCCAGCAGCCCCGGACAGGGAAGGACCTATGGCTACACCTTC. It translates to CASSPGQGRTYGYTF.

This clone occurred a few times. This sequence joins TRBV6-6 and TRBJ1-6, with 7 bases matching TRBD1. The CDR3 is 15 residues long. V lost 6 bases, J lost 9 bases, and 11 bases stayed unmatched. Germline V CDR1 and CDR2: MNHNY, SVGAGI (reference sequence). CDR3 sequence (DNA): TGTGCCAGCAGCCCCTCGGGACAGACCTTTTCACCCCTCCACTTT. Its protein product is CASSPSGQTFSPLHF.

The sample holds a few counts of this clone. The rearrangement uses TRBV4-1 and TRBJ2-7; 10 bases are shared with TRBD1. This CDR3 has 18 amino acids. V trimming: 1 base; J trimming: 0 bases; junction bases outside the gene matches: 9. CDR1 is MGHRA, CDR2 YSYEKL, per germline. The DNA of the CDR3 is TGCGCCAGCAGCCAAGGAGGGGCCGGGACAGGGGCCTCCTACGAGCAGTACTTC. Translated: CASSQGGAGTGASYEQYF.

The CDR3 reads CATRDRGLNQPQHF. CDR3 DNA: TGTGCCACCCGGGACAGGGGCCTCAATCAGCCCCAGCATTTT. This chain joins TRBV19 and TRBJ1-5, with 10 bases identical to TRBD1. The CDR3 length is 14 residues. Looked up from germline, CDR1 is LNHDA and CDR2 is SQIVND (reference sequence). V dropped 10 bases and J dropped 3; count of bases not matched to a gene: 6.

This clone was observed a single time. V and J are TRBV6-5 and TRBJ2-3; perhaps TRBD2 as D (6 bases). Germline V gene lookup returns CDR1 MNHEY and CDR2 SVGAGI. The CDR3 totals 16 residues. Between the trimmed V and J ends, which lost 1 base and 0 bases, there was a span of 11 bases. The CDR3, as DNA: TGTGCCAGCAGTTACTACGCGGGGCCTAGCACAGATACGCAGTATTTT. Translated, it gives CASSYYAGPSTDTQYF.

The chain employs TRBV28 and TRBJ2-7; 11 bases line up with TRBD2. The CDR3 spans 19 residues. With V trimmed by 10 bases and J by 2 bases, 22 bases remained unmatched. The germline V gene has CDR1 MDHEN and CDR2 SYDVKM. CDR3 DNA sequence: TGTGCCACCGAAGACGGGGGGATTAGCGGGGGGGCCTCCCCCTACGAGCAGTACTTC. Its protein product is CATEDGGISGGASPYEQYF.

The rearrangement uses TRBV5-1 and TRBJ1-1; D possibly corresponds to TRBD1 (6 bases). CDR1 and CDR2 (germline): SGHRS, YFSETQ. The CDR3 runs 15 residues. V lost 0 bases to trimming and J lost 5 bases, with 14 bases between them. CDR3 region: CASSLAAPRGTEAFF. In nucleotides, the CDR3 is TGCGCCAGCAGCTTGGCGGCACCCAGGGGTACTGAAGCTTTCTTT.

This rearrangement joins TRBV15 to TRBJ1-6, with 7 nucleotides matching TRBD1. V shed 0 bases, J shed 8 bases, and the junction held 7 bases outside the gene matches. CDR3 size: 16 residues. Per germline, CDR1 LNHNV and CDR2 YYDKDF (reference sequence). CDR3 sequence reads: CATSRDRRGHYSPLHF. Here the CDR3 DNA reads TGTGCCACCAGCAGAGATAGGAGGGGGCATTATTCACCCCTCCACTTT.

This clone was seen a handful of times. The chain is built from TRBV6-1 and TRBJ1-4, with D perhaps matching TRBD1 (5 bases). In germline, CDR1 is MNHNS, CDR2 SASEGT. CDR3 length: 15 residues. V lost 2 bases to trimming and J lost 3 bases, with 10 bases between them. CDR3 DNA: TGTGCCAGCAGTGAATTAGGGGCATCTAATGAAAAACTGTTTTTT. It specifies CASSELGASNEKLFF.

This chain uses TRBV27 with TRBJ1-2, with 7 positions matching TRBD1. Trimming at V came to 5 bases and at J to 6 bases, leaving 6 bases not matched to a gene. Germline CDR1 MNHEY, CDR2 SMNVEV (reference sequence). The CDR3 runs to 13 residues. CDR3 protein: CASSPSGQHGYTF. The DNA for the CDR3 is TGTGCCAGCAGTCCCTCGGGACAGCATGGCTACACCTTC.

This rearrangement joins TRBV11-2 to TRBJ2-2; possibly TRBD1 for D (5 bases). CDR1 is SGHAT, CDR2 FQNNGV, per germline. This CDR3 is built from 13 residues. Deletions cut 1 base from V and 7 bases from J, with 7 bases between. The CDR3 bases are TGTGCCAGCAGCTTAGTCGGACACGGGGAGCTGTTTTTT. This translates into CASSLVGHGELFF.

This chain links TRBV6-5 with TRBJ1-6; no firm D call. CDR3 length: 13 residues. CDR1 MNHEY and CDR2 SVGAGI come from the germline V gene. Trimming cost V 3 bases and J 10 bases, with 10 bases left between them. Written as DNA, the CDR3 is TGTGCCAGCAGTTATTCTAATTCATCACCCCTCCACTTT. Its translation: CASSYSNSSPLHF.

A few counts support this clone. The V gene is TRBV6-5, the J gene TRBJ1-3; unclear D gene. Looked up from germline, CDR1 is MNHEY and CDR2 is SVGAGI. The CDR3 loop spans 14 amino acids. V was shortened by 6 bases and J by 5 bases, with 14 bases between the two germline ends. The DNA for the CDR3 is TGTGCCAGCAGCGCAGACTCAAGTAGAAACACCATATATTTT. Its translation is CASSADSSRNTIYF.

V and J are TRBV29-1 and TRBJ1-1, with TRBD1 matching over 7 bases. The CDR3 has 13 amino acids. Trimming at V came to 7 bases and at J to 2 bases, leaving 7 bases not matched to a gene. The V gene's germline CDR1 is SQVTM and CDR2 ANQGSEA. CDR3 DNA: TGCAGCGCAAACGACAGGGCTAACACTGAAGCTTTCTTT. Translated: CSANDRANTEAFF. The full variable domain, with the rest looked up from reference TRBV29-1 and TRBJ1-1, is SAVISQKPSRDICQRGTSLTIQCQVDSQVTMMFWYRQQPGQSLTLIATANQGSEATYESGFVIDKFPISRPNLTFSTLTVSNMSPEDSSIYLCSANDRANTEAFFGQGTRLTVV.

This clone was counted between two and nine times. This chain joins TRBV27 and TRBJ2-1; 7 bases align to TRBD1. The V gene's germline CDR1 is MNHEY and CDR2 SMNVEV (reference sequence). V shed 2 bases and J 7 bases; nucleotides not matched to a gene: 8. This CDR3 is built from 15 residues. The CDR3 sequence: CASSLPLPTGNEQFF. The CDR3 nucleotides read TGTGCCAGCAGTTTACCCCTCCCGACAGGGAATGAGCAGTTCTTC.

Concerning this clone itself: Relative to the germline gene, one junction end is altered; a read error may explain this. The identical CDR3 is also encoded by other nucleotide sequences in the sample. The rearrangement links TRBV18 to TRBJ1-1; 7 bases map to TRBD1. The germline CDR1 and CDR2 sequences are KGHSH and LQKENI. The CDR3 runs to 15 residues. CDR3 bases: TGTGCCAGCTCACTTGGGGGACAGCAAAACACCGAAGCTTTCTTT. Protein: CASSLGGQQNTEAFF.

The rearrangement joins TRBV5-4 to TRBJ1-1; possible D gene TRBD1, 5 bases. Trimming took 1 base from V and 0 from J, leaving 10 bases between them. This CDR3 has 15 amino acids. The germline CDR1 and CDR2 sequences are SGHNT and YYREEE (reference sequence). CDR3 residues: CASSLTSGMNTEAFF. The CDR3 DNA is TGTGCCAGCAGCTTGACATCAGGGATGAACACTGAAGCTTTCTTT.

This chain uses TRBV9 with TRBJ2-1; a weak D match, TRBD1 (5 bases). CDR3 length equals 12 residues. Between the trimmed V and J ends, which lost 2 bases and 9 bases, there was a span of 9 bases. Germline V lookup: CDR1 SGDLS, CDR2 YYNGEE. CDR3: CASSVDNGEQFF. The CDR3, as DNA: TGTGCCAGCAGCGTGGACAATGGTGAGCAGTTCTTC.

The chain carries TRBV5-8 and TRBJ2-5; TRBD1 might be the D (6 bases). The CDR3 is 14 residues long. Trimming took off 4 bases at V and 2 bases at J, with 12 bases between the two ends. The germline V gene has CDR1 SGHTS and CDR2 YDEGEE. This CDR3 is CASSPTGYQETQYF. Written as DNA, the CDR3 is TGTGCCAGCAGCCCTACAGGGTATCAAGAGACCCAGTACTTC.